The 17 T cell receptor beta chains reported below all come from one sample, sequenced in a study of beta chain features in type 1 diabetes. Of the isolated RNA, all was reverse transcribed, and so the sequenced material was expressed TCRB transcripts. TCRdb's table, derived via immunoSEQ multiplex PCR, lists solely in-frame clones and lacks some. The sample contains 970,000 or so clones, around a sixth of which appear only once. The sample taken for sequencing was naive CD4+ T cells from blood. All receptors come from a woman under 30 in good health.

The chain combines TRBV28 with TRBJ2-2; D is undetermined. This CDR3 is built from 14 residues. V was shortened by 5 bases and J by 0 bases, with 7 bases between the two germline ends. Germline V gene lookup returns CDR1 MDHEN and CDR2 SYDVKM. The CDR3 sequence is CASSTIPNTGELFF. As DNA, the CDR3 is TGTGCCAGCAGTACTATACCGAACACCGGGGAGCTGTTTTTT.

The CDR3 reads CASTRDDKNIQYF. The CDR3 DNA reads as TGTGCCAGCACCAGGGACGATAAAAACATTCAGTACTTC. V and J are TRBV11-2 and TRBJ2-4; D assignment may be TRBD1 or TRBD2 (5 bases each). This CDR3 has 13 amino acids. V was trimmed by 7 bases and J by 4 bases, leaving 11 bases between them. Germline V lookup: CDR1 SGHAT, CDR2 FQNNGV.

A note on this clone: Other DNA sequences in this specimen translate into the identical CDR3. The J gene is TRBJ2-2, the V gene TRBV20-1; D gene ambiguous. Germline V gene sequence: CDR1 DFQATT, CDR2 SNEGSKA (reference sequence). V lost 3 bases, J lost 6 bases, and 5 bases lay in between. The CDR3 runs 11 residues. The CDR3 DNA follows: TGCAGTGCTAGTAGATCCGGGGAGCTGTTTTTT. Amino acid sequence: CSASRSGELFF.

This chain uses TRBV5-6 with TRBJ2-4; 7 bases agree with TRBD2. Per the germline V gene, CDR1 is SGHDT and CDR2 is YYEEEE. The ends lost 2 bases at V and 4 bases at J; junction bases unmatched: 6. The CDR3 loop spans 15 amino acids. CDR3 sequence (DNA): TGTGCCAGCAGCTTTACGGCGGGAGTGAAAAACATTCAGTACTTC. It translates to CASSFTAGVKNIQYF.

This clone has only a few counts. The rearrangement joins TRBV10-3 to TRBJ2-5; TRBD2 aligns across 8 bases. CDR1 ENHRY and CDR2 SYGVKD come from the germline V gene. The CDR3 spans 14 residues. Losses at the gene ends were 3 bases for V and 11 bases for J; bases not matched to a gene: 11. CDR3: CAISDQAGGLEQYF. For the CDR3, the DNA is TGTGCCATCAGTGATCAGGCGGGAGGTTTGGAGCAGTACTTC.

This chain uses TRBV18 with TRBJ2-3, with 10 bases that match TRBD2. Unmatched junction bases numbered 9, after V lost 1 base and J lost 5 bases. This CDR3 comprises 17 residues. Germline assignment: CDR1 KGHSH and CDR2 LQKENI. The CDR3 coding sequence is TGTGCCAGCTCACCACATTCAGCGGGAGGGCCTGGAGATACGCAGTATTTT. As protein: CASSPHSAGGPGDTQYF.

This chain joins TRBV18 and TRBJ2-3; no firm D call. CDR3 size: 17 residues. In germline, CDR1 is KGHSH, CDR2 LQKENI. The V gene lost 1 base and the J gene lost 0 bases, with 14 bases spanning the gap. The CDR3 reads CASSPLNGRRSTDTQYF. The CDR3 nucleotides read TGTGCCAGCTCACCACTTAATGGGCGGAGAAGCACAGATACGCAGTATTTT.

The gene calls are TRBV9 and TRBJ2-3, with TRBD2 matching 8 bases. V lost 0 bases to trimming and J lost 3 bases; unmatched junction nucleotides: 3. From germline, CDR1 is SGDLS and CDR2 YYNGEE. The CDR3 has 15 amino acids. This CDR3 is CASSVGTSLTDTQYF. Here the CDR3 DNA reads TGTGCCAGCAGCGTAGGGACTAGCTTAACAGATACGCAGTATTTT.

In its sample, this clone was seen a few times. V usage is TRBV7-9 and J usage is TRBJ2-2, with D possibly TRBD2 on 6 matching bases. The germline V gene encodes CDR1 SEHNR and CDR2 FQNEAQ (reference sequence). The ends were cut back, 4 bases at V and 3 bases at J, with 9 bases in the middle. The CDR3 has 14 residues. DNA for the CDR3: TGTGCCAGCAGCTGGGGGGTCCACACCGGGGAGCTGTTTTTT. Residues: CASSWGVHTGELFF.

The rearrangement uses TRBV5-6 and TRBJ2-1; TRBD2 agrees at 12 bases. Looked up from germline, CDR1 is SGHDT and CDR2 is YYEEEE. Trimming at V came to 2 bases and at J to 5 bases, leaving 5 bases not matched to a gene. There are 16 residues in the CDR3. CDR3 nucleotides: TGTGCCAGCAGCTTCCCACTAGCGGGAGGAAACAATGAGCAGTTCTTC. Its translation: CASSFPLAGGNNEQFF.

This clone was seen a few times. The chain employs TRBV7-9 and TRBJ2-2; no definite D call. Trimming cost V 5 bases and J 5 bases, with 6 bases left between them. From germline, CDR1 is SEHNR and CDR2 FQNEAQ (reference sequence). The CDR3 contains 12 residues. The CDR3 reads CASSHDTGELFF. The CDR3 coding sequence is TGTGCCAGCAGCCACGATACCGGGGAGCTGTTTTTT.

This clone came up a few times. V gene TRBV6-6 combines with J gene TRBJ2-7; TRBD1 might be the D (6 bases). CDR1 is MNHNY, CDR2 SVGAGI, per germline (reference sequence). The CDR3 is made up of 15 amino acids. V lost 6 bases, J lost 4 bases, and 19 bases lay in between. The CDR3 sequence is CASRLPTQGAYEQYF. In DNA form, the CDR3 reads TGTGCCAGCAGACTCCCTACACAGGGAGCTTACGAGCAGTACTTC.

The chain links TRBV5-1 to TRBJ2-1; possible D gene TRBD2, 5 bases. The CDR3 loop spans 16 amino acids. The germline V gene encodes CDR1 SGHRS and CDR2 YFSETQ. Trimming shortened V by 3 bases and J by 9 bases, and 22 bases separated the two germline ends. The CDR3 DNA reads TGCGCCAGCAGCTCCCTCGAAATTGCCGGGGAGAGTGAGCAGTTCTTC. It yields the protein CASSSLEIAGESEQFF. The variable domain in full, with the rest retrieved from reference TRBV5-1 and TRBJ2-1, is KAGVTQTPRYLIKTRGQQVTLSCSPISGHRSVSWYQQTPGQGLQFLFEYFSETQRNKGNFPGRFSGRQFSNSRSEMNVSTLELGDSALYLCASSSLEIAGESEQFFGPGTRLTVL.

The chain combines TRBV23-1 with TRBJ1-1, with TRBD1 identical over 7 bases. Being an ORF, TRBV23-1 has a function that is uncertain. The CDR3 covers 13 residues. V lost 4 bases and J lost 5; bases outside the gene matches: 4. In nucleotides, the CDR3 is TGCGCCAGCAGTCCGACAGGGAGTACTGAAGCTTTCTTT. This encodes CASSPTGSTEAFF.

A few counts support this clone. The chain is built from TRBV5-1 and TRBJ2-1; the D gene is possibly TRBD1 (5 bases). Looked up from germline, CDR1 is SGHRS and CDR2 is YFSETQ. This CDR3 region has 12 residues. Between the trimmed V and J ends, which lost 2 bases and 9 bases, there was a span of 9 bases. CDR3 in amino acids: CASSLTGVEQFF. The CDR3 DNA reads TGCGCCAGCAGCTTAACAGGAGTTGAGCAGTTCTTC.

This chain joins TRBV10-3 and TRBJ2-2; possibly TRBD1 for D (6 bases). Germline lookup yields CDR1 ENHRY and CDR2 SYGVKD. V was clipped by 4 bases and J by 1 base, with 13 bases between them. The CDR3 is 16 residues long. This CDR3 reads CAISGTLTGNTGELFF. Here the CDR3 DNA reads TGTGCCATCAGTGGAACCCTGACAGGGAACACCGGGGAGCTGTTTTTT.

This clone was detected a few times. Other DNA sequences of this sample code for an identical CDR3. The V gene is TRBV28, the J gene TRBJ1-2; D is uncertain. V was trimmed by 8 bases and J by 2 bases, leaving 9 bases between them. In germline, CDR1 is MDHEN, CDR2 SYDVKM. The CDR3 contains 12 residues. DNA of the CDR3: TGTGCCAGCCGGACGGGCAACTATGGCTACACCTTC. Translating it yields CASRTGNYGYTF.